A single sample gave rise to the 9 T cell receptor beta chains below, sequenced in a study of blood T cell repertoires in COVID-19. Method: immunoSEQ multiplex PCR; TCRdb's copy keeps in-frame clones and lacks some. The sample consists of about 120,000 clones, 90% of them appearing once. The sample taken for sequencing was peripheral blood. These receptors were taken from an older woman with COVID-19, enrolled during active disease.

This chain uses TRBV9 with TRBJ1-1; no reliable D call. The CDR3 runs to 16 residues. V was shortened by 4 bases and J by 0 bases, with 16 bases between the two germline ends. CDR1 is SGDLS and CDR2 is YYNGEE in the germline V gene. The CDR3 sequence: CASSRSVGGVNTEAFF. CDR3 bases: TGTGCCAGCAGCCGGTCGGTTGGCGGAGTGAACACTGAAGCTTTCTTT.

The genes are TRBV5-5 and TRBJ1-5; TRBD1 matches 8 bases. Germline V gives CDR1 SGHKS, CDR2 YYEKEE (reference sequence). Unmatched junction bases numbered 5, after V lost 0 bases and J lost 0 bases. The CDR3 is made up of 17 amino acids. The CDR3: CASSLGTGILSNQPQHF. DNA of the CDR3: TGTGCCAGCAGCTTGGGGACAGGGATCCTTAGCAATCAGCCCCAGCATTTT.

This sequence joins TRBV3-1 (or the pseudogene TRBV3-2) and TRBJ2-1; D gene unclear. CDR1 LGHDT and CDR2 YNNKEL come from the germline V gene (reference sequence). V was pared by 5 bases and J by 7 bases, with 15 bases between. The CDR3 is 14 amino acids. This CDR3 is CASSYRNFRNEQFF. The CDR3, as DNA: TGTGCCAGCAGCTACAGAAATTTCAGGAATGAGCAGTTCTTC.

V usage is TRBV13 and J usage is TRBJ1-2, with 12 bases identical to TRBD1. CDR1 is PRHDT and CDR2 is FYEKMQ in the germline V gene (reference sequence). J was trimmed by 2 bases and V by 3 bases; bases with no gene match: 1. This CDR3 is 15 amino acids long. In nucleotides, the CDR3 is TGTGCCAGCAGCTTCGGGACAGGGGGCAACTATGGCTACACCTTC. It yields the protein CASSFGTGGNYGYTF.

The V and J genes are TRBV5-6 and TRBJ2-1, with TRBD2 matching 10 bases. The ends lost 6 bases at V and 7 bases at J; junction bases unmatched: 10. CDR1 and CDR2 from the germline V gene are SGHDT and YYEEEE. The CDR3 covers 15 residues. CDR3 DNA: TGTGCCAGCACCCCAGCGGGGGGGCCTCAAAATGAGCAGTTCTTC. This codes for CASTPAGGPQNEQFF.

The genes are TRBV14 and TRBJ1-3; possibly TRBD1 for D (5 bases). The CDR3 is 16 residues long. Germline V gene data show CDR1 as SGHDN and CDR2 as FVKESK. V lost 1 base, J lost 1 base, and 11 bases lay in between. CDR3 sequence reads: CASSQAGDWSGNTIYF. The DNA of the CDR3 is TGTGCCAGCAGCCAAGCGGGGGACTGGTCTGGAAACACCATATATTTT.

This chain connects TRBV2 to TRBJ2-3; possible D gene TRBD2, 5 bases. The CDR3 has 13 amino acids. Germline CDR1 SNHLY, CDR2 FYNNEI. Trimming stripped 5 bases from V and 5 bases from J, with 11 bases between. The CDR3 reads CASSSPGKDTQYF. In DNA form, the CDR3 reads TGTGCCAGCAGTTCCCCGGGAAAAGATACGCAGTATTTT.

This clone occurred once. The J gene is TRBJ1-5, the V gene TRBV27, with D tentatively TRBD1 (6 bases). Germline CDR1 is MNHEY and CDR2 is SMNVEV (reference sequence). The V end lost 6 bases, the J end lost 2 bases, and 11 bases lay between the germline ends. The CDR3 sequence is 14 residues long. The CDR3 DNA sequence: TGTGCCAGCAGCCCAGGGGATGGCAATCAGCCCCAGCATTTT. Its translation: CASSPGDGNQPQHF.

The CDR3 reads CASSGDRAYGYTF. The CDR3 nucleotides read TGTGCCAGCAGCGGCGACAGAGCCTATGGCTACACCTTC. The chain is built from TRBV9 and TRBJ1-2, with a possible D match to TRBD1 (5 bases). Trimming removed 3 bases at V and 4 bases at J, with 10 bases between. CDR1 is SGDLS, CDR2 YYNGEE, per germline. This CDR3 contains 13 residues.